This entry lists 30 T cell receptor beta chains sequenced from one sample in a study of T cells after yellow fever vaccination. From the 5' RACE reads, TCRdb called clonotypes with MiXCR, one entry per CDR3 protein. The sample shows hundreds of thousands of distinct CDR3 sequences, around a tenth of them seen only once. The sample was PBMCs, taken on the day of the first yellow fever vaccination. These TCRs come from a man between 18 and 35 years old who received the YFV17D yellow fever vaccine.

This clonotype showed up just a few times. The V call is TRBV25-1, the J call TRBJ1-6; a possible D gene is TRBD1 (5 bases). Germline assignment: CDR1 MGHDK and CDR2 SYGVNS. V was shortened by 4 bases and J by 7 bases, with 23 bases between the two germline ends. The CDR3 contains 18 residues. The CDR3 loop reads CASSAPISAGALNSPLHF. The DNA for the CDR3 is TGTGCCAGCAGTGCTCCCATCTCCGCTGGGGCGTTGAATTCACCCCTCCACTTT.

The chain recombines TRBV5-4 with TRBJ2-5, with D possibly TRBD2 on 5 matching bases. Trimming took 0 bases from V and 5 from J, leaving 14 bases between them. The CDR3 runs 15 residues. Germline V lookup: CDR1 SGHNT, CDR2 YYREEE (reference sequence). CDR3 region: CASSLALTGSETQYF. The CDR3 DNA follows: TGTGCCAGCAGCTTGGCTTTAACGGGAAGTGAGACCCAGTACTTC.

This rearrangement joins TRBV28 to TRBJ2-2; 8 positions agree with TRBD1. CDR1 and CDR2 from the germline V gene are MDHEN and SYDVKM. The ends lost 4 bases at V and 3 bases at J; junction bases unmatched: 7. CDR3 length: 16 amino acids. The CDR3 nucleotides read TGTGCCAGCAGTTCCGGGACAGGAGGGTACACCGGGGAGCTGTTTTTT. It translates to CASSSGTGGYTGELFF.

This CDR3 is CASTLSGYTYEQYF. CDR3 DNA sequence: TGTGCCAGCACTCTGTCGGGGTACACCTACGAGCAGTACTTC. The chain uses TRBV12-3 or TRBV12-4 and TRBJ2-7, with a weak D call TRBD2 (5 bases). This CDR3 region has 14 residues. Deletions cut 7 bases from V and 2 bases from J, with 15 bases between.

This clonotype was detected only a few times. The chain combines TRBV24-1 with TRBJ2-1; D might be TRBD2 (6 bases). The CDR3 is made up of 15 amino acids. CDR1 and CDR2 from the germline V gene are KGHDR and SFDVKD. Between the trimmed V and J ends, which lost 5 bases and 2 bases, there was a span of 12 bases. CDR3 protein: CATSVGSGPYNEQFF. The DNA of the CDR3 is TGTGCCACCAGTGTAGGTAGCGGCCCCTACAATGAGCAGTTCTTC.

In its sample, this clonotype was seen a few times. DNA of the CDR3: TGTGCCAGCAGCTGGGACGGTGACACTGAAGCTTTCTTT. Its translation is CASSWDGDTEAFF. The rearrangement links TRBV7-9 to TRBJ1-1; D possibly corresponds to TRBD1 (5 bases). Trimming removed 4 bases from V and 3 bases from J, with 9 bases in between. The CDR3 covers 13 residues. Germline V gene lookup returns CDR1 SEHNR and CDR2 FQNEAQ (reference sequence).

The chain joins TRBV20-1 to TRBJ2-5, with 8 bases aligning to TRBD2. V gave up 6 bases and J gave up 1 base; unmatched junction bases: 4. The germline CDR1 and CDR2 sequences are DFQATT and SNEGSKA (reference sequence). The CDR3 consists of 13 residues. This chain's CDR3 is CSAILAAQETQYF. CDR3 DNA: TGCAGTGCAATACTAGCGGCCCAAGAGACCCAGTACTTC.

As regards this clonotype: One junction end does not reproduce the germline sequence, and a read error may be involved. The chain employs TRBV19 and TRBJ2-1, with 8 bases that match TRBD1. The V gene's germline CDR1 is LNHDA and CDR2 SQIVND (reference sequence). This CDR3 is 17 amino acids long. The DNA of the CDR3 is TGTTCCAGTAGTATAGGATTGGGGACAGGAGGGTACAATGAGCAGTTCTTC. Protein sequence: CSSSIGLGTGGYNEQFF.

This chain connects TRBV5-4 to TRBJ2-5; the D is unclear. The germline V and J ends were trimmed by 0 bases and 5 bases, with 8 bases remaining between them. CDR1 and CDR2 from the germline V gene are SGHNT and YYREEE (reference sequence). This CDR3 contains 13 residues. The CDR3 nucleotides read TGTGCCAGCAGCTTGGGCATCCCCGAGACCCAGTACTTC. This translates into CASSLGIPETQYF.

This clonotype was seen only a few times. An end of the junction differs from the germline gene, which may be a read error. This chain links TRBV30 with TRBJ2-7, with 9 bases matching TRBD1. CDR1 GTSNPN and CDR2 SVGIG come from the germline V gene (reference sequence). The CDR3 extends over 12 amino acids. In DNA, the CDR3 is TGTGCCTGGAGATCAACAGGGGGCTCTACGCACTTC. It specifies CAWRSTGGSTHF.

The V call is TRBV28, the J call TRBJ2-7; D gene uncertain. The CDR3 is 13 residues long. The V end was cut by 5 bases, the J end by 0 bases, with 8 bases between. Germline CDR1 reads MDHEN; CDR2 reads SYDVKM. The CDR3 loop is CASSRSGSYEQYV. The CDR3 region has the DNA TGTGCCAGCAGTAGATCCGGCTCCTACGAGCAGTACGTC.

The V and J genes are TRBV5-1 and TRBJ1-6, with D uncertain. V lost 0 bases to trimming and J lost 6 bases, with 7 bases between them. Germline assignment: CDR1 SGHRS and CDR2 YFSETQ. This CDR3 has 14 residues. The CDR3 DNA sequence: TGCGCCAGCAGCTTGGAGCAGTCTAATTCACCCCTCCACTTT. Amino acids: CASSLEQSNSPLHF.

Points on this clonotype: Without the conserved terminal phenylalanine or tryptophan, this CDR3 likely stems from a read error. CDR3 in amino acids: CASSPLAGGTDTQYS. Written as DNA, the CDR3 is TGTGCCAGCAGCCCCCTAGCGGGGGGCACAGATACGCAGTATTCT. This chain joins TRBV7-3 and TRBJ2-3; 10 nucleotides match TRBD2. The junction had 3 bases not matched to a gene; V was cut back by 5 bases and J by 1 base. The CDR3 has 15 residues. Germline assignment: CDR1 SGHTA and CDR2 FQGTGA.

This clonotype occurred a few times. CDR3 bases: TGCGCCAGCAGCTTAGCGGGGTATAACACCGGGGAGCTGTTTTTT. It codes for CASSLAGYNTGELFF. The rearrangement uses TRBV5-1 and TRBJ2-2; 7 nucleotides match TRBD2. After removal of 2 bases from V and 2 bases from J, the junction contained 3 bases not matched to a gene. The CDR3 covers 15 residues. CDR1 is SGHRS and CDR2 is YFSETQ in the germline V gene.

The rearrangement uses TRBV7-3 and TRBJ2-1, with 9 bases aligning to TRBD2. J gave up 15 bases and V 2 bases, and 8 bases lay outside the gene matches. The CDR3 consists of 13 residues. Per germline, CDR1 SGHTA and CDR2 FQGTGA. The CDR3 spells CASSLGSGGTRFF. As DNA, the CDR3 is TGTGCCAGCAGCTTAGGTAGCGGGGGTACCAGGTTCTTC.

This chain uses TRBV4-1 with TRBJ1-5; D remains unclear. CDR3 length: 14 amino acids. CDR1 is MGHRA, CDR2 YSYEKL, per germline. V gave up 0 bases and J gave up 5 bases, with 8 bases separating them. The CDR3 is CASSQEVRDQPQHF. In nucleotides, the CDR3 is TGCGCCAGCAGCCAAGAGGTCAGAGATCAGCCCCAGCATTTT.

The V and J genes are TRBV2 and TRBJ2-1, with D perhaps matching TRBD2 (5 bases). Trimming shortened V by 3 bases and J by 2 bases, and 20 bases separated the two germline ends. The CDR3 sequence is 18 residues long. Germline CDR1 reads SNHLY; CDR2 reads FYNNEI. The CDR3 DNA reads as TGTGCCAGCAGTGAGAGGGTGGGTTCGGGGAACCCCTACAATGAGCAGTTCTTC. Translation gives CASSERVGSGNPYNEQFF.

The chain recombines TRBV9 with TRBJ2-2, with no clear D. This CDR3 is 17 amino acids long. Germline CDR1 SGDLS, CDR2 YYNGEE. V was shortened by 2 bases and J by 2 bases, with 16 bases between the two germline ends. The CDR3 sequence is CASSVVSRAANTGELFF. In nucleotides, the CDR3 is TGTGCCAGCAGCGTCGTTAGTCGGGCAGCTAACACCGGGGAGCTGTTTTTT.

This chain links TRBV2 with TRBJ2-3; no reliable D call. This CDR3 has 12 residues. CDR1 is SNHLY, CDR2 FYNNEI, per germline. The V and J ends lost 7 bases and 2 bases respectively, with 7 bases between them. This CDR3 is CASKRLTDTQYF. The CDR3 nucleotides read TGTGCCAGCAAGAGACTCACAGATACGCAGTATTTT.

This clonotype was detected only a few times. The rearrangement uses TRBV28 and TRBJ1-2, with D possibly matching TRBD1 (6 bases). The ends were cut back, 1 base at V and 0 bases at J, with 12 bases in the middle. CDR3 length: 16 amino acids. Germline V gene data show CDR1 as MDHEN and CDR2 as SYDVKM. The CDR3 DNA follows: TGTGCCAGCAGTTTATTCACCCACAGGGCTAACTATGGCTACACCTTC. Its translation: CASSLFTHRANYGYTF.

At least ten counts were recorded for this clonotype. The rearrangement joins TRBV20-1 to TRBJ2-3; 9 nucleotides line up with TRBD2. The length of the CDR3 is 16 residues. Germline V lookup: CDR1 DFQATT, CDR2 SNEGSKA (reference sequence). V was clipped by 1 base and J by 6 bases; unmatched bases: 11. The CDR3 DNA follows: TGCAGTGCTAGAGGCGGGGGGGCGGGGTTTTTGGATACGCAGTATTTT. Its translation: CSARGGGAGFLDTQYF.

Only a few counts were recorded for this clonotype. V usage is TRBV7-2 and J usage is TRBJ2-5; D gene uncertain. CDR1 SGHTA and CDR2 FQGNSA come from the germline V gene. The V gene lost 4 bases and the J gene lost 4 bases, with 13 bases spanning the gap. The CDR3 length is 14 residues. CDR3 bases: TGTGCCAGCAGCTCGCCTTCAGGTGGAGAGACCCAGTACTTC. This gives the protein CASSSPSGGETQYF.

The chain combines TRBV11-2 with TRBJ2-3; D ambiguous. The CDR3 sequence is 14 residues long. Trimming removed 1 base at V and 6 bases at J, with 11 bases between. Germline V gene sequence: CDR1 SGHAT, CDR2 FQNNGV. CDR3 bases: TGTGCCAGCAGCTTAGTCTCCCACCTCGATACGCAGTATTTT. Encoded protein: CASSLVSHLDTQYF.

V gene TRBV5-1 combines with J gene TRBJ2-1; TRBD2 is a possible D gene (5 bases). With 7 bases removed from V and 6 bases from J, the gap between germline ends came to 23 bases. This CDR3 contains 16 residues. CDR1 is SGHRS, CDR2 YFSETQ, per germline. The DNA of the CDR3 is TGCGCCAGCGCCGAGGGTAGCTTCGCTTTAGGCAATGAGCAGTTCTTC. Translated, it gives CASAEGSFALGNEQFF.

The chain recombines TRBV27 with TRBJ1-5, with unresolved D. The CDR3 has 13 residues. V gave up 6 bases and J gave up 11 bases, with 17 bases separating them. CDR1 and CDR2 (germline): MNHEY, SMNVEV (reference sequence). The CDR3 DNA sequence: TGTGCCAGCAGATCCGAAGAGGCCGGGACCCAGCATTTT. Its protein product is CASRSEEAGTQHF.

This clonotype was seen only a few times. This rearrangement joins TRBV20-1 to TRBJ2-2, with 7 bases matching TRBD2. V gave up 1 base and J gave up 5 bases; unmatched junction bases: 13. Germline-derived CDR1 and CDR2 are DFQATT and SNEGSKA (reference sequence). The CDR3 is 17 residues long. CDR3 residues: CSARAPRAGTTTGELFF. The DNA for the CDR3 is TGCAGTGCTAGAGCTCCTCGAGCCGGGACTACGACCGGGGAGCTGTTTTTT.

The chain recombines TRBV7-2 with TRBJ2-2; 7 bases line up with TRBD1. There are 15 residues in the CDR3. Germline CDR1 SGHTA, CDR2 FQGNSA. Losses at the gene ends were 2 bases for V and 9 bases for J; bases not matched to a gene: 9. The CDR3 sequence: CASSLSGTDARELFF. The CDR3 nucleotides are TGTGCCAGCAGCTTATCCGGGACAGACGCCCGGGAGCTGTTTTTT.

This clonotype has a handful of counts. V usage is TRBV10-3 and J usage is TRBJ2-3; 9 bases fit TRBD1. With V trimmed by 6 bases and J by 5 bases, 9 bases remained unmatched. CDR3 length: 15 amino acids. Germline V gives CDR1 ENHRY, CDR2 SYGVKD. The CDR3 DNA reads as TGTGCCATCAGATACCGGGACAGGGTGGAAGATACGCAGTATTTT. Translated, it gives CAIRYRDRVEDTQYF.

This clonotype was seen more than once but under ten times. This rearrangement joins TRBV12-3 or TRBV12-4 to TRBJ1-2; 9 nucleotides align to TRBD1. The CDR3 spans 14 residues. J was trimmed by 3 bases and V by 3 bases; bases with no gene match: 2. The CDR3 sequence is CASSFGDRDYGYTF. The CDR3 DNA reads as TGTGCCAGCAGTTTTGGGGACAGGGACTATGGCTACACCTTC.

In its sample, this clonotype was seen a few times. This chain uses TRBV4-1 with TRBJ1-5; 9 nucleotides line up with TRBD1. CDR3 length: 17 residues. Per germline, CDR1 MGHRA and CDR2 YSYEKL. With 0 bases clipped from V and 2 bases from J, the junction kept 5 bases outside the gene matches. CDR3: CASSQDRQGGGNQPQHF. CDR3 sequence (DNA): TGCGCCAGCAGCCAAGATAGACAGGGGGGCGGCAATCAGCCCCAGCATTTT.